The next 18 T cell receptor beta chains were all read from a single sample in a study of cytomegalovirus exposure and HLA in healthy donors. The PCR employed 60 Vbeta primers together with 13 Jbeta primers. The table came from immunoSEQ multiplex PCR; TCRdb's copy has only in-frame clones and leaves some out. In the table there are 150,000 to 200,000 clones, about 65% of which are singletons. Sequenced sample: PBMCs. The receptors shown here come from a woman aged 18-29 years in good health and CMV-seropositive.

The chain uses TRBV7-3 and TRBJ2-2; possible D gene TRBD1, 7 bases. Trimming left V 4 bases short and J 11 bases short, with 29 bases between. Germline CDR1 is SGHTA and CDR2 is FQGTGA. The CDR3 is made up of 18 amino acids. CDR3 amino acids: CASSSPASTTGRGVELFF. CDR3 DNA: TGTGCCAGCAGCTCACCCGCCTCGACGACAGGGCGGGGAGTTGAGCTGTTTTTT.

This chain connects TRBV30 to TRBJ2-2; possibly TRBD1 for D (6 bases). Germline V gives CDR1 GTSNPN, CDR2 SVGIG (reference sequence). V was pared by 0 bases and J by 0 bases, with 20 bases between. The CDR3 spans 19 residues. CDR3 protein: CAWSVIGWIGQPNTGELFF. CDR3 sequence (DNA): TGTGCCTGGAGTGTAATCGGGTGGATAGGACAGCCGAACACCGGGGAGCTGTTTTTT.

The sample holds a few counts of this clone. The chain joins TRBV7-2 to TRBJ1-3; TRBD1 is a possible D gene (5 bases). The CDR3 is 16 residues long. Looked up from germline, CDR1 is SGHTA and CDR2 is FQGNSA. V lost 4 bases and J lost 4, with 17 bases in between. The CDR3 region has the DNA TGTGCCAGCAGCTCGCAGGGCCCTGCCCGCGGAAACACCATATATTTT. Protein sequence: CASSSQGPARGNTIYF.

The V gene is TRBV28, the J gene TRBJ1-3, with 9 bases fitting TRBD1. Germline CDR1 MDHEN, CDR2 SYDVKM. The CDR3 length is 15 residues. V lost 4 bases and J lost 3; bases outside the gene matches: 4. The CDR3 sequence: CASSSTGGYGNTIYF. In DNA form, the CDR3 reads TGTGCCAGCAGTTCCACAGGGGGCTATGGAAACACCATATATTTT.

This clone has a handful of counts. The chain uses TRBV7-9 and TRBJ1-2; D may be TRBD1 (5 bases). V lost 5 bases, J lost 3 bases, and 19 bases lay in between. The CDR3 totals 16 residues. Germline V gene lookup returns CDR1 SEHNR and CDR2 FQNEAQ (reference sequence). CDR3 DNA: TGTGCCAGCAGCAGCCACCGGGGGACGGCGGACTATGGCTACACCTTC. Its translation: CASSSHRGTADYGYTF.

A note on this clone: Mismatch with germline at one junction end may stem from a read error. The J gene is TRBJ2-1, the V gene TRBV5-8; 12 positions match TRBD2. The CDR3 length is 16 residues. Germline loops: CDR1 SGHTS, CDR2 YDEGEE. The CDR3 sequence is CASSFTSGRNYNEQFF. In nucleotides, the CDR3 is TGTGCTAGCAGCTTCACTAGCGGGAGGAACTACAATGAGCAGTTCTTC.

This clone was picked up a small number of times. The CDR3 DNA is TGCGCCAGCACAAGGACACTTGAAGAGACCCAGTACTTC. Residues: CASTRTLEETQYF. The chain combines TRBV5-1 with TRBJ2-5, with a weak D call TRBD1 (5 bases). The V end lost 6 bases, the J end lost 3 bases, and 12 bases lay between the germline ends. This CDR3 is built from 13 residues. Germline V CDR1 and CDR2: SGHRS, YFSETQ.

The sample holds a few counts of this clone. V usage is TRBV13 and J usage is TRBJ2-5, with 13 bases fitting TRBD2. Germline V gene lookup returns CDR1 PRHDT and CDR2 FYEKMQ (reference sequence). The CDR3 is made up of 18 amino acids. V lost 5 bases to trimming and J lost 3 bases; unmatched junction nucleotides: 12. The CDR3 loop is CASSPPNPGLAGKETQYF. DNA for the CDR3: TGTGCCAGCAGCCCCCCCAACCCGGGACTAGCGGGAAAAGAGACCCAGTACTTC. Supplemented by reference TRBV13 and TRBJ2-5, the full variable domain reads AAGVIQSPRHLIKEKRETATLKCYPIPRHDTVYWYQQGPGQDPQFLISFYEKMQSDKGSIPDRFSAQQFSDYHSELNMSSLELGDSALYFCASSPPNPGLAGKETQYFGPGTRLLVL.

Worth noting for this clone: Germline and junction disagree at one end, which may indicate a read error. This sequence joins TRBV7-7 and TRBJ2-1, with D possibly being TRBD2 (7 bases). The CDR3 totals 16 residues. Looked up from germline, CDR1 is SSHAT and CDR2 is FNYEAQ (reference sequence). CDR3 sequence: CASSLGGVQSYNEQFF. CDR3 DNA: TGTGCTAGCAGCTTAGGGGGGGTTCAAAGTTACAATGAGCAGTTCTTC.

The rearrangement uses TRBV9 and TRBJ2-2; a possible D gene is TRBD2 (5 bases). CDR3 length: 14 amino acids. Trimming removed 5 bases from V and 3 bases from J, with 11 bases in between. Germline V gene lookup returns CDR1 SGDLS and CDR2 YYNGEE. CDR3 in amino acids: CASSQDGDTGELFF. The CDR3 bases are TGTGCCAGCAGTCAAGACGGGGACACCGGGGAGCTGTTTTTT.

This rearrangement joins TRBV5-6 to TRBJ2-1, with 8 bases aligning to TRBD2. V was pared by 4 bases and J by 0 bases, with 6 bases of the junction left unmatched. Germline V gene sequence: CDR1 SGHDT, CDR2 YYEEEE. The CDR3 has 16 residues. The CDR3 here is CASSRGGMSSYNEQFF. The CDR3 DNA is TGTGCCAGCAGCCGGGGGGGTATGAGCTCCTACAATGAGCAGTTCTTC.

This clone appeared a few times. The chain's CDR3 is CASSPSAGGARRSQYF. The CDR3 DNA follows: TGTGCCAGCAGTCCCTCGGCGGGGGGGGCCCGTCGGTCCCAGTACTTC. V and J are TRBV27 and TRBJ2-5; 9 nucleotides line up with TRBD2. This CDR3 contains 16 residues. Germline V gene sequence: CDR1 MNHEY, CDR2 SMNVEV (reference sequence). V lost 5 bases to trimming and J lost 9 bases; unmatched junction nucleotides: 16.

The rearrangement uses TRBV6-5 and TRBJ2-7, with D tentatively TRBD1 (6 bases). Trimming removed 2 bases at V and 6 bases at J, with 11 bases between. This CDR3 has 13 amino acids. CDR1 and CDR2 (germline): MNHEY, SVGAGI. This chain's CDR3 is CASSYQGHGEQYF. The CDR3 bases are TGTGCCAGCAGTTACCAGGGACACGGCGAGCAGTACTTC.

The chain has TRBV15 and TRBJ2-1, with 7 bases fitting TRBD2. Germline lookup yields CDR1 LNHNV and CDR2 YYDKDF (reference sequence). The CDR3 spans 17 residues. The junction had 10 bases not matched to a gene; V was cut back by 0 bases and J by 5 bases. The CDR3 loop is CATSRDEWREYHNEQFF. DNA for the CDR3: TGTGCCACCAGCAGAGATGAGTGGCGGGAGTACCACAATGAGCAGTTCTTC.

The chain has TRBV7-2 and TRBJ1-3; weak D call: TRBD1 (5 bases). The length of the CDR3 is 16 residues. Per the germline V gene, CDR1 is SGHTA and CDR2 is FQGNSA. V was cut by 4 bases and J by 2 bases, with 15 bases left in between. CDR3 loop: CASSSGGAATGNTIYF. DNA for the CDR3: TGTGCCAGCAGCTCGGGAGGGGCAGCAACTGGAAACACCATATATTTT.

The chain joins TRBV9 to TRBJ2-1, with 8 nucleotides matching TRBD1. The CDR3 is 15 amino acids. The trim removed 1 base at V and 4 bases at J, leaving 4 bases unmatched. Per germline, CDR1 SGDLS and CDR2 YYNGEE. In DNA form, the CDR3 reads TGTGCCAGCAGCGTAAAACAGGGGGGATACAATGAGCAGTTCTTC. Translating gives CASSVKQGGYNEQFF.

V is TRBV18 and J is TRBJ2-7; D not resolved. This CDR3 has 13 amino acids. Per germline, CDR1 KGHSH and CDR2 LQKENI. With 3 bases removed from V and 2 bases from J, the gap between germline ends came to 8 bases. The CDR3 sequence is CASSPGSTYEQYF. The CDR3 DNA sequence: TGTGCCAGCTCACCCGGTAGTACCTACGAGCAGTACTTC.

This clone has just a few counts. This chain joins TRBV6-1 and TRBJ1-5, with a possible D match to TRBD1 (5 bases). Trimming took 6 bases from V and 1 from J, leaving 10 bases between them. CDR3 size: 14 residues. Germline V gene lookup returns CDR1 MNHNS and CDR2 SASEGT. Written as DNA, the CDR3 is TGTGCCAGCAGCCGGGGGTACAGCAATCAGCCCCAGCATTTT. Encoded protein: CASSRGYSNQPQHF.